This T cell receptor beta chain was identified in a study of cytomegalovirus exposure and HLA in healthy donors. As for the study in general: Most donors, 81% of 398 genotyped, fell in the Caucasian-associated ancestry cluster. Study-level points and caveats: Analysis was performed later, and it showed HLA-associated TCR beta chains to be more clonally expanded than equally common others. 150 to 200 TCR beta chains were listed as cytomegalovirus-associated. Segments of the TCR beta V type were, in most cases, productive about 87% or about 30% of the time in an earlier analysis.

In the PCR, 60 Vbeta and 13 Jbeta primers were used. TCRdb's table, derived via immunoSEQ multiplex PCR, lists solely in-frame clones and lacks some. The repertoire holds around 150,000 clones, under 75% seen once, with 6% to 7.5% in the top ten. Comments on this clone: Its target is unknown.

The germline V gene encodes CDR1 LGHNA and CDR2 YSLEER. The CDR3 is made up of 16 amino acids. The J segment lost 4 bases and the V segment lost 0 bases, leaving 6 bases of the junction unmatched. The receptor was derived from a man aged 35 to 55 in good health and CMV-seropositive. The sequencing sample was made of PBMCs. The rearrangement links TRBV4-3 to TRBJ2-4; TRBD2 matches at 7 bases. This CDR3 is CASSQDSWGGKNIQYF. CDR3 in DNA: TGCGCCAGCAGCCAAGACTCATGGGGGGGGAAAAACATTCAGTACTTC.